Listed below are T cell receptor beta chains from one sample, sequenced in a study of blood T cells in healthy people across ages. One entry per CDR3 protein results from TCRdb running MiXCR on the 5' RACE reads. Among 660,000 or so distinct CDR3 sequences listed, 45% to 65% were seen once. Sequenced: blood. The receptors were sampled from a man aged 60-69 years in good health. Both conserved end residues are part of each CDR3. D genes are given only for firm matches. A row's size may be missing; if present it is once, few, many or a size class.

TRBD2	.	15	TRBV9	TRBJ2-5	CASSGGGNFQETQYF	TGTGCCAGCAGCGGGGGGGGGAACTTCCAAGAGACCCAGTACTTC
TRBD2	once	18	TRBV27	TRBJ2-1	CASSFSGGGPGSYNEQFF	TGTGCCAGCAGTTTTAGCGGGGGGGGCCCCGGGTCCTACAATGAGCAGTTCTTC
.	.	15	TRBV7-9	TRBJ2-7	CASSLLGGASDEQYF	TGTGCCAGCAGCCTTTTAGGAGGGGCCTCCGACGAGCAGTACTTC
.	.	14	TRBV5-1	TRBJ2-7	CASSLGPGSDEQYF	TGCGCCAGCAGCTTGGGGCCAGGCAGTGACGAGCAGTACTTC
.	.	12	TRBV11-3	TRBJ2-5	CASSSSEEAQYF	TGTGCCAGCAGCTCCAGCGAAGAGGCCCAGTACTTC
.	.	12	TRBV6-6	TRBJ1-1	CASSRRQTEAFF	TGTGCCAGCAGCCGTCGACAGACTGAAGCTTTCTTT
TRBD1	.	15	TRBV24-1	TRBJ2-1	CATSDPGTGTDEQFF	TGTGCCACCAGTGATCCCGGGACAGGGACCGATGAGCAGTTCTTC
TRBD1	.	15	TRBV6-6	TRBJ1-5	CASSPDRGLAQPQHF	TGTGCCAGCAGTCCGGACAGGGGGCTTGCGCAGCCCCAGCATTTT
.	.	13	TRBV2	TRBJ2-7	CATGDVSSYEQYF	TGTGCCACCGGGGACGTCAGCTCCTACGAGCAGTACTTC
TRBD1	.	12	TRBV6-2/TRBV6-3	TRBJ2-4	CASSYAGTEQYF	TGTGCCAGCAGTTACGCAGGGACAGAGCAGTACTTC
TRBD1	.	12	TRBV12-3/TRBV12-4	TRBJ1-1	CAVGQGATEAFF	TGTGCTGTTGGACAGGGGGCCACTGAAGCTTTCTTT
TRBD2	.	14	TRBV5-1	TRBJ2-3	CASRGTSGTDTQYF	TGCGCCAGCAGAGGGACTAGCGGAACAGATACGCAGTATTTT
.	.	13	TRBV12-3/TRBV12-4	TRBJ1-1	CASSFGWGCEAFF	TGTGCCAGCAGTTTCGGTTGGGGCTGTGAAGCTTTCTTT